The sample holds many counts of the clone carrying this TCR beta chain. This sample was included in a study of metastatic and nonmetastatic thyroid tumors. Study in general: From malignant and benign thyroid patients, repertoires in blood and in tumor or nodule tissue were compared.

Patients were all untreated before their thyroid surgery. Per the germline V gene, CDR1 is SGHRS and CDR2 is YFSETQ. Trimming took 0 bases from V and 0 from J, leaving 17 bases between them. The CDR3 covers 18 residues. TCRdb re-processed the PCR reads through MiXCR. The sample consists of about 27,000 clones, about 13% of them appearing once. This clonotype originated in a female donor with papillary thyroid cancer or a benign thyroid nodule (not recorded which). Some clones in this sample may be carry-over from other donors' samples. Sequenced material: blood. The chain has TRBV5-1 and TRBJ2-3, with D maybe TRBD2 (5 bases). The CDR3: CASSLGYWRTISTDTQYF. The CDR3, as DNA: TGCGCCAGCAGCTTGGGATACTGGAGGACCATTAGCACAGATACGCAGTATTTT.